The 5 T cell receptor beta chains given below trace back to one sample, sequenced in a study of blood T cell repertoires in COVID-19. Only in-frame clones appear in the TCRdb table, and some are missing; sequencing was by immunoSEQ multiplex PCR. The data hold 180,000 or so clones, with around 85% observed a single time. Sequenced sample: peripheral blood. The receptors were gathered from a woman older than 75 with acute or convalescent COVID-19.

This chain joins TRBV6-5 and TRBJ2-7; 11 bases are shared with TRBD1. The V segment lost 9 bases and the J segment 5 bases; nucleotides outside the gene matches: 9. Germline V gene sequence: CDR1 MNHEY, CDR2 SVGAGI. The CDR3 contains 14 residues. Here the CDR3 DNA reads TGTGCCAGTAGCCGGGACAGGGGGAGAAACGAGCAGTACTTC. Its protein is CASSRDRGRNEQYF.

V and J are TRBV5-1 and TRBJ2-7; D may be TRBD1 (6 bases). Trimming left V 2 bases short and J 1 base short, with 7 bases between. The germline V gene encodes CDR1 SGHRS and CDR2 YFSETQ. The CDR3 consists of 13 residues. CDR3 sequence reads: CASSFGQSYEQYF. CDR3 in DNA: TGCGCCAGCAGCTTCGGACAGTCCTACGAGCAGTACTTC.

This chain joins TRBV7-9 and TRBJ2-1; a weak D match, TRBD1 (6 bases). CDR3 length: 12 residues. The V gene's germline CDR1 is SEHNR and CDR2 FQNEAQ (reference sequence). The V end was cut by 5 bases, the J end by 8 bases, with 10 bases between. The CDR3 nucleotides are TGTGCCAGCAGCGACAGGTTGGATGAGCAGTTCTTC. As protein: CASSDRLDEQFF.

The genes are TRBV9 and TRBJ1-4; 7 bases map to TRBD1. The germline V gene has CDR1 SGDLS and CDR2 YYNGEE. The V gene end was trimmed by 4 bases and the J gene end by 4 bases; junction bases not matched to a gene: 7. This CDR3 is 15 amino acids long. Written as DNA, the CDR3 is TGTGCCAGCAGCTTTAGGGACAGAGTTAATGAAAAACTGTTTTTT. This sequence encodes CASSFRDRVNEKLFF.

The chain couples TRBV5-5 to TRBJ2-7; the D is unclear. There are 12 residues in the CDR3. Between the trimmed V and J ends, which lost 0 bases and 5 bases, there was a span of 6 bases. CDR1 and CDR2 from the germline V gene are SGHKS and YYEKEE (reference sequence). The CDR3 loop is CASSLGRDEQYF. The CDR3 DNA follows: TGTGCCAGCAGCTTGGGCCGGGACGAGCAGTACTTC.